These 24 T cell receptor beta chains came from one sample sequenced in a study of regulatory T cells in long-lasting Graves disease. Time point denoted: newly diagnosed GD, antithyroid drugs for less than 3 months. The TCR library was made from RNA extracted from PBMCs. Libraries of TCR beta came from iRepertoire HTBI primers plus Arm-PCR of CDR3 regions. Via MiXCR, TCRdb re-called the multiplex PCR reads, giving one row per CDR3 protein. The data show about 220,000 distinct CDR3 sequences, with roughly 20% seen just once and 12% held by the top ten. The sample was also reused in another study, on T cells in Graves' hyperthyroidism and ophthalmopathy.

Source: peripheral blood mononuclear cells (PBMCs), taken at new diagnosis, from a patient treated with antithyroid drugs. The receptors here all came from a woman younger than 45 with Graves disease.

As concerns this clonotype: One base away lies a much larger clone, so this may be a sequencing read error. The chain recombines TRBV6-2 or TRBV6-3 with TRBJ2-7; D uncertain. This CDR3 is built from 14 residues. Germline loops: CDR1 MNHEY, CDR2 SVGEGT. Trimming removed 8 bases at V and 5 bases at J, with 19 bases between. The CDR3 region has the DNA TGTGCCAGCTATCTAGACCGTACCTCTAACGAGCAGTACTTC. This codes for CASYLDRTSNEQYF.

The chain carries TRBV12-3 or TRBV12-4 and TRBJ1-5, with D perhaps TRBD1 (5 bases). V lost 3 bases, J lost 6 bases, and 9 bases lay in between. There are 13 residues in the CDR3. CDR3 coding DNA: TGTGCCAGCAGTTTGGCGGGGACTCAGCCCCAGCATTTT. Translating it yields CASSLAGTQPQHF.

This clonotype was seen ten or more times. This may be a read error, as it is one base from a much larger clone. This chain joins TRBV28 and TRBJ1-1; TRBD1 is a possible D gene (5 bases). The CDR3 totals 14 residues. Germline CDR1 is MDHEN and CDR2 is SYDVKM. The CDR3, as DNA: TGTGCCAGCAGTCCCGGGACTACGAACACTAAAGCTTTCTTT. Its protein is CASSPGTTNTKAFF.

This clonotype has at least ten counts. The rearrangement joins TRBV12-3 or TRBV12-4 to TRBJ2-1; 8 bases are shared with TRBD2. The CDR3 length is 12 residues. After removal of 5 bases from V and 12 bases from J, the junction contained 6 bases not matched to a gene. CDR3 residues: CASSGSGGWQFF. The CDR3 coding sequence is TGTGCCAGCAGTGGGAGCGGGGGTTGGCAGTTCTTC.

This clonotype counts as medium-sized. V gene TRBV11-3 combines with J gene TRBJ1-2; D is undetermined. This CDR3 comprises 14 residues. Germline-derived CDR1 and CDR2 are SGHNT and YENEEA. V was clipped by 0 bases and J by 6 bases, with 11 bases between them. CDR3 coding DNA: TGTGCCAGCAGCTTAGACTTCCCTGTGCATGGCTACACCTTC. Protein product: CASSLDFPVHGYTF.

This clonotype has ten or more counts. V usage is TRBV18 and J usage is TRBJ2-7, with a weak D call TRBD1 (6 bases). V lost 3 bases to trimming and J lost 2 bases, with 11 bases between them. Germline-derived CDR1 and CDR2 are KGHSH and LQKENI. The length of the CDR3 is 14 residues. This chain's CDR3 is CASSPRQETYEQYF. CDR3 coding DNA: TGTGCCAGCTCACCGCGACAGGAGACCTACGAGCAGTACTTC.

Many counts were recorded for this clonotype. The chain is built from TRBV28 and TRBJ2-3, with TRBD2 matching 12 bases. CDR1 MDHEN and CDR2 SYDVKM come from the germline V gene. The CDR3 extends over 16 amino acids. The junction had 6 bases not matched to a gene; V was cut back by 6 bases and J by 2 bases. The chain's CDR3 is CASRGTSGLYTDTQYF. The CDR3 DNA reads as TGTGCCAGCAGGGGGACTAGCGGGTTGTACACAGATACGCAGTATTTT.

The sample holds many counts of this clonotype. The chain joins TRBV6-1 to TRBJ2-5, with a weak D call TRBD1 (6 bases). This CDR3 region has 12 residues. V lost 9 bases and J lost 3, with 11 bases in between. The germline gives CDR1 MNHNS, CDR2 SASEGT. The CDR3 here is CASGRQEETQYF. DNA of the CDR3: TGTGCCAGTGGGAGACAGGAAGAGACCCAGTACTTC.

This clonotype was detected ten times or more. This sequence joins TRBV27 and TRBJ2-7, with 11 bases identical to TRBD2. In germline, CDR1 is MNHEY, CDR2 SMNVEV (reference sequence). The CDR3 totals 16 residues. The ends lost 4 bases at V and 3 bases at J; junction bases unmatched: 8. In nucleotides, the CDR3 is TGTGCCAGCAGTTACTTAACTAGCGGGAGTATCTACGAGCAGTACTTC. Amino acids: CASSYLTSGSIYEQYF.

CDR3 protein: CASSYSTTSGANVLTF. The DNA of the CDR3 is TGTGCCAGCAGTTACTCTACGACTTCTGGGGCCAACGTCCTGACTTTC. This chain joins TRBV6-5 and TRBJ2-6; D ambiguous. V was cut by 0 bases and J by 1 base, with 7 bases left in between. Germline-derived CDR1 and CDR2 are MNHEY and SVGAGI. The CDR3 is 16 residues long.

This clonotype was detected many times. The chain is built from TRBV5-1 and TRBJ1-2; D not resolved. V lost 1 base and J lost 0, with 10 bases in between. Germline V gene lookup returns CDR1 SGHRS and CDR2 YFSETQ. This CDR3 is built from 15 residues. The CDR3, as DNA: TGCGCCAGCAGCTTGCGCAGGCCAGCTAACTATGGCTACACCTTC. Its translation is CASSLRRPANYGYTF. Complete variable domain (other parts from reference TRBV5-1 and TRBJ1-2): KAGVTQTPRYLIKTRGQQVTLSCSPISGHRSVSWYQQTPGQGLQFLFEYFSETQRNKGNFPGRFSGRQFSNSRSEMNVSTLELGDSALYLCASSLRRPANYGYTFGSGTRLTVV.

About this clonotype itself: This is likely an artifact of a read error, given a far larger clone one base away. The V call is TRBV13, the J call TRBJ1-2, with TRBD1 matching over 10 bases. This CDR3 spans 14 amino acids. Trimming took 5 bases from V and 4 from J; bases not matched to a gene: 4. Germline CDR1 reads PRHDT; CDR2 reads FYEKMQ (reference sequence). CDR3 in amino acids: CASSTGQGVYGYTF. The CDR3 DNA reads TGTGCCAGCAGCACTGGACAGGGGGTCTATGGCTACACCTTC.

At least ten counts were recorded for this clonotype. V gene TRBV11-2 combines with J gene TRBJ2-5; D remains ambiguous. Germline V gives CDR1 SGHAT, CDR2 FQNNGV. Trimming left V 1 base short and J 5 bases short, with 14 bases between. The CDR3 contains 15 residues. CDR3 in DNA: TGTGCCAGCAGCTTAGGGGCTAGGACGGCGGAGACCCAGTACTTC. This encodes CASSLGARTAETQYF.

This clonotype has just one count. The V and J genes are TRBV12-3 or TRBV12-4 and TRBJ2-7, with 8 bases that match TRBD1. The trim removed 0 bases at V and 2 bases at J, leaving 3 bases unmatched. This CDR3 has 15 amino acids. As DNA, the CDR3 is TGTGCCAGCAGTTTAGCGACAGGGGAGGCCTACGAGCAGTACTTC. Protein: CASSLATGEAYEQYF.

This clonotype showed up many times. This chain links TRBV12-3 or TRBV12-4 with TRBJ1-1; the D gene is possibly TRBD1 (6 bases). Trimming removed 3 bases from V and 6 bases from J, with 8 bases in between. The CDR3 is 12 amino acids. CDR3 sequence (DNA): TGTGCCAGCAGTTTCGGGGGCCCTGAAGCTTTCTTT. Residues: CASSFGGPEAFF.

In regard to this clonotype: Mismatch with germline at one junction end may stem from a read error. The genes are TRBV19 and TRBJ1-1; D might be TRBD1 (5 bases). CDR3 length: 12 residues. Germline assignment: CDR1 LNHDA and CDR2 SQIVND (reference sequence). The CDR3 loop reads CASGGQGPEALF. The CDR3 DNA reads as TGTGCCAGTGGCGGGCAGGGCCCTGAAGCTCTCTTT.

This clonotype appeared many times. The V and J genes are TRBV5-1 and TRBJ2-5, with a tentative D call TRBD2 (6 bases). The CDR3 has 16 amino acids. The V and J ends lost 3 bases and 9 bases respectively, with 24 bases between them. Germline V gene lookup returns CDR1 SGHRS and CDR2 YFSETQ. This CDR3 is CASSSLSGAQLLAQYF. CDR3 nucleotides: TGCGCCAGCAGCTCCTTGTCGGGAGCCCAGCTTTTGGCCCAGTACTTC.

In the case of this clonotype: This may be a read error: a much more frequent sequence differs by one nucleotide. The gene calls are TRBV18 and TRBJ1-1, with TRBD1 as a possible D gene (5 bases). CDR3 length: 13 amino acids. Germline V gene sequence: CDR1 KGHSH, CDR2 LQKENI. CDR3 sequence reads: CASSGLWNTGAFF. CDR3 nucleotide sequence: TGTGCCAGCTCGGGACTTTGGAACACTGGAGCTTTCTTT.

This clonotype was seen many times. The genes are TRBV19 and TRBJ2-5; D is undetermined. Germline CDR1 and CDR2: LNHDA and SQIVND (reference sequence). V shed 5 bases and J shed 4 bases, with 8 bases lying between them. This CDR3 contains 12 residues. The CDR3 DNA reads TGTGCCAGTAGTCCCTCCCCAGAGACCCAGTACTTC. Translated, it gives CASSPSPETQYF. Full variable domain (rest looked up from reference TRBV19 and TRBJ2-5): DGGITQSPKYLFRKEGQNVTLSCEQNLNHDAMYWYRQDPGQGLRLIYYSQIVNDFQKGDIAEGYSVSREKKESFPLTVTSAQKNPTAFYLCASSPSPETQYFGPGTRLLVL.

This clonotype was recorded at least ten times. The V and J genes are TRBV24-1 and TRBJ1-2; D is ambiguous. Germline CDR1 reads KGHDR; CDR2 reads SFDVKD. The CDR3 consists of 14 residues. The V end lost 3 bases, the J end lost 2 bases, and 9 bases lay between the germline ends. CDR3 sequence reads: CATSDPPLNYGYTF. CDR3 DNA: TGTGCCACCAGTGATCCGCCCCTGAACTATGGCTACACCTTC.

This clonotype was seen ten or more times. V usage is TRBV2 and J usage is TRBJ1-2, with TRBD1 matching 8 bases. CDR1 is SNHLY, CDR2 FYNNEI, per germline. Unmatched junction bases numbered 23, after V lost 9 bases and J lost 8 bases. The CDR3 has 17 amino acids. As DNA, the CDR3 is TGTGCCAGTCGACTAGAGTTGGGGACAGGAGAATCGATGGGCTACACCTTC. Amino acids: CASRLELGTGESMGYTF.

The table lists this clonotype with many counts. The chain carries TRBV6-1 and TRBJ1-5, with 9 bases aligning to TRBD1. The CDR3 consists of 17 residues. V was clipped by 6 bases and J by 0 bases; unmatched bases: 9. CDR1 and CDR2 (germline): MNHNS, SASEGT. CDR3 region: CASRRRTGADSNQPQHF. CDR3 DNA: TGTGCCAGCAGGAGACGGACAGGGGCCGATAGCAATCAGCCCCAGCATTTT.

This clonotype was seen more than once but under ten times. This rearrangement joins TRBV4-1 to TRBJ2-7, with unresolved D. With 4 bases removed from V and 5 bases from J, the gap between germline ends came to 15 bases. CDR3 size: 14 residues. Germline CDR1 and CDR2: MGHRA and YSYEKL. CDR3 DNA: TGCGCCAGCAGCCCCCCACGGCGCCTCGACGAGCAGTACTTC. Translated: CASSPPRRLDEQYF.

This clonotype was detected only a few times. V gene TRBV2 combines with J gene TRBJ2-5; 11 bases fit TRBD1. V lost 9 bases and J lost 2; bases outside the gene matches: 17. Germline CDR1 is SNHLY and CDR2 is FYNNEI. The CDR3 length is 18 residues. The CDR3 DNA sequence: TGTGCCAGGAAGGGGACAGGGGGGGGGTCGCCGAAACAAGAGACCCAGTACTTC. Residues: CARKGTGGGSPKQETQYF.